What follows is one TCR beta chain and its context. This sample stems from a study of blood T cell repertoires in COVID-19. On the study more broadly: Material from acute and convalescent COVID-19 was sourced from the United States, Italy and Spain. Sample material is recorded as cDNA or gDNA derived from T cells, B-cell-depleted T cells, or PBMCs.

In the original processing: It was from reference gene primer amplification that nucleated cell counts were estimated. Sequencing was performed with immunoSEQ multiplex PCR; in TCRdb, only in-frame clones are kept and a portion is missing. V and J calls and clone size are as listed in that table; D and trimming were resolved from the DNA. The table includes under 350,000 clones, roughly 83% detected once. The germline gives CDR1 MDHEN, CDR2 SYDVKM. The CDR3 sequence is 14 residues long. V was shortened by 2 bases and J by 8 bases, with 12 bases between the two germline ends. Sequenced sample: peripheral blood. The chain joins TRBV28 to TRBJ1-4; no clear D. The clonotype comes from a man between 60 and 70 years old who had recovered from COVID-19. CDR3 DNA: TGTGCCAGCAGTTTAAACGGGGTCGGGGAAAAACTGTTTTTT. Residues: CASSLNGVGEKLFF.